One and the same sample provided the 13 T cell receptor beta chains below, sequenced in a study of OX40 agonist ivuxolimab in advanced cancers. Only in-frame clones appear in the TCRdb table, and some are missing; sequencing was by immunoSEQ multiplex PCR. Counted here are 85,000 to 90,000 clones, approximately 90% occurring once; the ten biggest clones make up more than 0.95%. Sequencing was performed on CD4+ or CD8+ T cells sorted from blood, taken in a trial of the OX40 agonist ivuxolimab. The receptor set was obtained from an adult with an advanced solid tumor such as melanoma, head and neck, liver or kidney cancer.

V usage is TRBV29-1 and J usage is TRBJ2-5; 7 bases map to TRBD1. Germline V CDR1 and CDR2: SQVTM, ANQGSEA. The CDR3 has 13 residues. The trim removed 5 bases at V and 2 bases at J, leaving 5 bases unmatched. The CDR3 loop is CSVHRGVQETQYF. CDR3 DNA sequence: TGCAGCGTTCACAGGGGCGTTCAAGAGACCCAGTACTTC.

The V gene is TRBV14, the J gene TRBJ2-3; D call uncertain. The ends were cut back, 8 bases at V and 2 bases at J, with 5 bases in the middle. The germline gives CDR1 SGHDN, CDR2 FVKESK. This CDR3 has 11 residues. The DNA for the CDR3 is TGTGCCAGCGCTCTCACAGATACGCAGTATTTT. This codes for CASALTDTQYF.

V is TRBV28 and J is TRBJ2-5, with D tentatively TRBD1 (6 bases). The CDR3 totals 15 residues. The germline V gene has CDR1 MDHEN and CDR2 SYDVKM. V was cut by 3 bases and J by 0 bases, with 11 bases left in between. In DNA, the CDR3 is TGTGCCAGCAGTTTCCCTCAGGGGTACCAAGAGACCCAGTACTTC. The encoded protein is CASSFPQGYQETQYF. Based on the CDR3 plus reference TRBV28 and TRBJ2-5, the full variable domain is DVKVTQSSRYLVKRTGEKVFLECVQDMDHENMFWYRQDPGLGLRLIYFSYDVKMKEKGDIPEGYSVSREKKERFSLILESASTNQTSMYLCASSFPQGYQETQYFGPGTRLLVL.

This chain uses TRBV10-1 with TRBJ2-4; 7 bases match TRBD1. Germline V gene data show CDR1 as WNHNN and CDR2 as SYGVQD (reference sequence). This CDR3 region has 14 residues. V gave up 3 bases and J gave up 9 bases; unmatched junction bases: 8. The CDR3: CASSEGQARGIQYF. In nucleotides, the CDR3 is TGCGCCAGCAGTGAAGGACAGGCACGAGGCATTCAGTACTTC.

The chain links TRBV5-1 to TRBJ2-1, with 13 bases that match TRBD2. The CDR3 covers 17 residues. The V segment lost 0 bases and the J segment 8 bases; nucleotides outside the gene matches: 8. Germline CDR1 reads SGHRS; CDR2 reads YFSETQ. The CDR3 DNA is TGCGCCAGCAGCTTGGGAACTAGCGGGAGGGGGATTGATGAGCAGTTCTTC. Its translation: CASSLGTSGRGIDEQFF.

The J gene is TRBJ2-7, the V gene TRBV6-6; 10 nucleotides align to TRBD2. Trimming at V came to 6 bases and at J to 4 bases, leaving 9 bases not matched to a gene. There are 15 residues in the CDR3. Germline loops: CDR1 MNHNY, CDR2 SVGAGI (reference sequence). The CDR3 reads CASRVGLAAHYEQYF. The CDR3 DNA reads TGTGCCAGCAGGGTCGGACTAGCGGCACATTACGAGCAGTACTTC.

The chain couples TRBV6-5 to TRBJ1-4; 8 nucleotides line up with TRBD1. The CDR3 loop spans 14 amino acids. The ends lost 6 bases at V and 7 bases at J; junction bases unmatched: 7. Germline V lookup: CDR1 MNHEY, CDR2 SVGAGI. CDR3 protein: CASRTQGAGEKLFF. DNA for the CDR3: TGTGCCAGCAGGACGCAGGGGGCTGGTGAAAAACTGTTTTTT.

The chain has TRBV18 and TRBJ1-2; unclear D gene. V was pared by 2 bases and J by 8 bases, with 12 bases between. The CDR3 has 13 amino acids. Per the germline V gene, CDR1 is KGHSH and CDR2 is LQKENI. In nucleotides, the CDR3 is TGTGCCAGCTCACCAGAAGGCATCGGGGGCTACACCTTC. Translated, it gives CASSPEGIGGYTF.

The rearrangement uses TRBV28 and TRBJ2-1; TRBD2 is a possible D gene (5 bases). Trimming left V 4 bases short and J 6 bases short, with 19 bases between. Germline values: CDR1 MDHEN, CDR2 SYDVKM. This CDR3 region has 16 residues. This chain's CDR3 is CASSSQLGRDFNEQFF. The CDR3 DNA sequence: TGTGCCAGCAGTTCCCAACTAGGCCGGGATTTCAATGAGCAGTTCTTC.

This rearrangement joins TRBV27 to TRBJ2-6; TRBD2 matches at 9 bases. Trimming took 6 bases from V and 1 from J; bases not matched to a gene: 10. CDR1 and CDR2 (germline): MNHEY, SMNVEV (reference sequence). This CDR3 comprises 18 residues. The CDR3 is CASSRTPSGVSGANVLTF. Here the CDR3 DNA reads TGTGCCAGCAGCCGAACCCCTAGCGGGGTGTCTGGGGCCAACGTCCTGACTTTC.

V usage is TRBV11-2 and J usage is TRBJ2-7, with D uncertain. The germline gives CDR1 SGHAT, CDR2 FQNNGV. The ends were cut back, 0 bases at V and 2 bases at J, with 8 bases in the middle. The CDR3 contains 14 residues. Here the CDR3 reads CASSLDLTTYEQYF. CDR3 DNA: TGTGCCAGCAGCTTAGATCTCACAACCTACGAGCAGTACTTC.

CDR3 sequence (DNA): TGCGCCAGCAGCGCGGACTTCGGCTCCTACAATGAGCAGTTCTTC. It encodes CASSADFGSYNEQFF. The chain links TRBV5-1 to TRBJ2-1, with D possibly TRBD2 on 5 matching bases. V lost 4 bases and J 0 bases, leaving 11 bases between the germline ends. Germline V CDR1 and CDR2: SGHRS, YFSETQ. The CDR3 sequence is 15 residues long.

Regarding this clone: An end of the junction differs from the germline gene, which may be a read error. This sequence joins TRBV5-8 and TRBJ2-1; tentatively, D is TRBD2 (5 bases). The CDR3 length is 14 residues. CDR1 SGHTS and CDR2 YDEGEE come from the germline V gene. The CDR3 region is CASSVKGRYNEQFF. DNA of the CDR3: TGTGCAAGCAGCGTTAAAGGGAGATACAATGAGCAGTTCTTC.